These 18 T cell receptor beta chains were all obtained from the same sample, sequenced in a study of T cells and Merkel cell carcinoma outcomes. Clones were read by immunoSEQ multiplex PCR, and TCRdb kept only the in-frame ones, dropping some. The data hold about 15,000 clones, with around 87% observed a single time. Sequenced sample: tumor tissue from Merkel cell carcinoma. The receptors stem from a human donor with Merkel cell carcinoma.

The rearrangement joins TRBV20-1 to TRBJ2-7, with D hard to call. The CDR3 extends over 11 amino acids. Trimming pared 2 bases from V and 3 bases from J, leaving 5 bases between. CDR1 DFQATT and CDR2 SNEGSKA come from the germline V gene (reference sequence). The CDR3 region is CSARSSYEQYF. The CDR3 DNA sequence: TGCAGTGCTAGAAGTAGCTACGAGCAGTACTTC.

Notes on this clone: The identical CDR3 is also encoded by other nucleotide sequences in the sample. The chain employs TRBV7-6 and TRBJ2-3; possibly TRBD2 for D (6 bases). Germline V gives CDR1 SGHVS, CDR2 FNYEAQ. This CDR3 comprises 12 residues. V was trimmed by 5 bases and J by 10 bases, leaving 13 bases between them. Written as DNA, the CDR3 is TGTGCCAGCAGCAAAGGATTAGCGGCGCAGTATTTT. Translated, it gives CASSKGLAAQYF.

J is TRBJ1-5 and V is TRBV5-1, with 9 bases matching TRBD1. The CDR3 extends over 14 amino acids. V lost 4 bases, J lost 6 bases, and 5 bases stayed unmatched. Germline V lookup: CDR1 SGHRS, CDR2 YFSETQ. In DNA form, the CDR3 reads TGCGCCAGCAGCCTACAGGGGGCTGGTCAGCCCCAGCATTTT. Protein product: CASSLQGAGQPQHF.

The chain combines TRBV19 with TRBJ1-1, with D possibly matching TRBD1 (5 bases). Germline loops: CDR1 LNHDA, CDR2 SQIVND (reference sequence). V was trimmed by 3 bases and J by 0 bases, leaving 20 bases between them. The CDR3 is 18 amino acids. The CDR3 nucleotides read TGTGCCAGTAGTATTAGACAGTGGGGGTTTCTAATGAACACTGAAGCTTTCTTT. This translates into CASSIRQWGFLMNTEAFF.

The chain links TRBV9 to TRBJ1-1; 7 bases align to TRBD1. The V and J ends lost 3 bases and 2 bases, in that order; junction bases with no gene match: 7. The CDR3 covers 15 residues. Germline V gene data show CDR1 as SGDLS and CDR2 as YYNGEE. The CDR3 DNA sequence: TGTGCCAGCAGCGCGACAGGGATGGGAAACACTGAAGCTTTCTTT. Translating gives CASSATGMGNTEAFF. Variable domain in full (rest from reference TRBV9 and TRBJ1-1): DSGVTQTPKHLITATGQRVTLRCSPRSGDLSVYWYQQSLDQGLQFLIQYYNGEERAKGNILERFSAQQFPDLHSELNLSSLELGDSALYFCASSATGMGNTEAFFGQGTRLTVV.

V gene TRBV5-1 combines with J gene TRBJ1-2, with a weak D call TRBD1 (5 bases). The germline V and J ends were trimmed by 0 bases and 2 bases, with 14 bases remaining between them. The CDR3 spans 16 residues. Germline CDR1 and CDR2: SGHRS and YFSETQ. The CDR3 sequence is CASSLAEGRSNYGYTF. CDR3 in DNA: TGCGCCAGCAGCTTGGCCGAGGGACGGTCCAACTATGGCTACACCTTC.

The J gene is TRBJ1-1, the V gene TRBV2, with D unclear. Germline V lookup: CDR1 SNHLY, CDR2 FYNNEI. V shed 7 bases and J shed 0 bases, with 9 bases lying between them. The CDR3 has 13 amino acids. The chain's CDR3 is CASNAPLNTEAFF. Written as DNA, the CDR3 is TGTGCCAGCAATGCGCCCTTGAACACTGAAGCTTTCTTT.

The V and J genes are TRBV15 and TRBJ2-7; 8 nucleotides match TRBD1. The CDR3 spans 15 residues. CDR1 and CDR2 from the germline V gene are LNHNV and YYDKDF (reference sequence). V lost 5 bases and J lost 4; bases outside the gene matches: 10. The CDR3 region has the DNA TGTGCCACCAGCGGACCGGACAGGGTCCGATACGAGCAGTACTTC. This sequence encodes CATSGPDRVRYEQYF.

This chain connects TRBV5-6 to TRBJ2-3; D might be TRBD2 (5 bases). The V and J ends lost 5 bases and 3 bases respectively, with 7 bases between them. The CDR3 spans 12 residues. Germline V gene data show CDR1 as SGHDT and CDR2 as YYEEEE. The CDR3 nucleotides are TGTGCCAGCAGTCGGGATACAGATACGCAGTATTTT. This gives the protein CASSRDTDTQYF.

This chain links TRBV6-4 with TRBJ1-3; D is perhaps TRBD1 (6 bases). The germline V and J ends were trimmed by 6 bases and 8 bases, with 11 bases remaining between them. The CDR3 consists of 12 residues. The germline V gene has CDR1 MRHNA and CDR2 SNTAGT. The CDR3 region has the DNA TGTGCCAGCAGACCCGAGGGGGACACCATATATTTT. Translating it yields CASRPEGDTIYF.

The genes are TRBV9 and TRBJ1-2, with 7 bases that match TRBD1. Looked up from germline, CDR1 is SGDLS and CDR2 is YYNGEE. The junction had 6 bases not matched to a gene; V was cut back by 4 bases and J by 3 bases. The CDR3 runs 14 residues. The CDR3 loop is CASSPSTGYYGYTF. The CDR3 nucleotides read TGTGCCAGCAGCCCATCGACAGGGTACTATGGCTACACCTTC.

V usage is TRBV15 and J usage is TRBJ2-3; D is tentatively TRBD1 or TRBD2 (5 bases each). CDR1 and CDR2 (germline): LNHNV, YYDKDF (reference sequence). The V and J ends lost 0 bases and 5 bases respectively, with 24 bases between them. This CDR3 comprises 19 residues. CDR3 nucleotides: TGTGCCACCAGCAGAGATAGTACTCGAAGGGAGAGGGGTGAAGATACGCAGTATTTT. Amino acids: CATSRDSTRRERGEDTQYF.

On this clone: It differs at one base from a far larger clone, so likely a read error. The sample has other DNA sequences that encode this CDR3 too. The chain links TRBV29-1 to TRBJ2-7, with TRBD1 matching 8 bases. Germline trimming cut 4 bases from V and 5 bases from J; bases unmatched to any gene: 7. Germline CDR1 reads SQVTM; CDR2 reads ANQGSEA. The CDR3 extends over 13 amino acids. For the CDR3, the DNA is TGCAGCGTTGGCGGGACAGGATACGACGAGCAGTACTTC. Its translation is CSVGGTGYDEQYF.

The genes are TRBV19 and TRBJ1-2; D is undetermined. V lost 1 base to trimming and J lost 2 bases, with 8 bases between them. The germline CDR1 and CDR2 sequences are LNHDA and SQIVND (reference sequence). The CDR3 sequence is 14 residues long. The CDR3 DNA reads TGTGCCAGTAGTATAGGGGCAGGAAACTATGGCTACACCTTC. This gives the protein CASSIGAGNYGYTF.

This clone was seen just once. One junction end disagrees with the germline gene, perhaps due to a read error. V usage is TRBV5-1 and J usage is TRBJ2-7, with 7 bases aligning to TRBD2. CDR3 length: 15 residues. CDR1 is SGHRS and CDR2 is YFSETQ in the germline V gene. The CDR3, as DNA: TGCGCCAGCAGTCGGGGGGAGGCCATGGCCTACGAGCAGTACTTT. Protein: CASSRGEAMAYEQYF.

CDR3 nucleotides: TGTGCCAGCAGCCCATCCGGGCCCCAGGGGGCCCAGTACTTC. Translating it yields CASSPSGPQGAQYF. The chain has TRBV7-3 and TRBJ2-5; 7 bases match TRBD1. CDR3 length equals 14 residues. Trimming took 5 bases from V and 9 from J; bases not matched to a gene: 12. The V gene's germline CDR1 is SGHTA and CDR2 FQGTGA.

A note on this clone: One end of the junction varies from germline; a read error may be responsible. V usage is TRBV6-5 and J usage is TRBJ1-4, with TRBD1 matching over 8 bases. The CDR3 consists of 16 residues. Per germline, CDR1 MNHEY and CDR2 SVGAGI. In DNA, the CDR3 is TGTGCCAGCAGTTGGGATTCGGACAGGGCATCGGAAAAACGGTTTTTT. Protein: CASSWDSDRASEKRFF.

V is TRBV7-9 and J is TRBJ2-3; 8 bases map to TRBD2. Trimming removed 2 bases from V and 1 base from J; junction bases left unmatched: 8. Germline V gene data show CDR1 as SEHNR and CDR2 as FQNEAQ (reference sequence). The CDR3 extends over 17 amino acids. The chain's CDR3 is CASSLSPGGPGTDTQYF. In nucleotides, the CDR3 is TGTGCCAGCAGCTTAAGTCCGGGAGGGCCCGGCACAGATACGCAGTATTTT.